This record covers a single T cell receptor (beta chain). These data come from a study of T cell changes during pregnancy in multiple sclerosis. TCRdb keeps only in-frame clones here, not all; method: immunoSEQ multiplex PCR. Of over 90,000 clones in the sample, approximately 89% were seen once. Germline V lookup: CDR1 MGHDK, CDR2 SYGVNS. V was cut by 1 base and J by 5 bases, with 9 bases left in between. The length of the CDR3 is 14 residues. V usage is TRBV25-1 and J usage is TRBJ1-5; the D gene is possibly TRBD1 (5 bases). This clonotype originated in a female donor with multiple sclerosis, enrolled in a pregnancy study. The sequencing used peripheral blood, collected before pregnancy. CDR3 region: CASSEFRGDQPQHF. The CDR3 DNA follows: TGTGCCAGCAGTGAATTCCGGGGGGATCAGCCCCAGCATTTT.